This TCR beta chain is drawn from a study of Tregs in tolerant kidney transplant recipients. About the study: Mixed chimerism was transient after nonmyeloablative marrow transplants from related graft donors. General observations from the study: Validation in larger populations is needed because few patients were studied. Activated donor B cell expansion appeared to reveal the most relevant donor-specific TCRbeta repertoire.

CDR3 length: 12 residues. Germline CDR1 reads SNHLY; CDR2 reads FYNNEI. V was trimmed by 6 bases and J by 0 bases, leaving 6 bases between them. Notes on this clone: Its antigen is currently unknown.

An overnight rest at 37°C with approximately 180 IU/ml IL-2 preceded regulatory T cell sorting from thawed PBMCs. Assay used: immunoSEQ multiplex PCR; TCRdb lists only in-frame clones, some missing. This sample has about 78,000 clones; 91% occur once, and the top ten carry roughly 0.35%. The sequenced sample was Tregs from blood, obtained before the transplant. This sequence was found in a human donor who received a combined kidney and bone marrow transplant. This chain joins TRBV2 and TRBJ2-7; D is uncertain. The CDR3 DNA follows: TGTGCCAGCAGCTTCGACTCCTACGAGCAGTACTTC. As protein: CASSFDSYEQYF.